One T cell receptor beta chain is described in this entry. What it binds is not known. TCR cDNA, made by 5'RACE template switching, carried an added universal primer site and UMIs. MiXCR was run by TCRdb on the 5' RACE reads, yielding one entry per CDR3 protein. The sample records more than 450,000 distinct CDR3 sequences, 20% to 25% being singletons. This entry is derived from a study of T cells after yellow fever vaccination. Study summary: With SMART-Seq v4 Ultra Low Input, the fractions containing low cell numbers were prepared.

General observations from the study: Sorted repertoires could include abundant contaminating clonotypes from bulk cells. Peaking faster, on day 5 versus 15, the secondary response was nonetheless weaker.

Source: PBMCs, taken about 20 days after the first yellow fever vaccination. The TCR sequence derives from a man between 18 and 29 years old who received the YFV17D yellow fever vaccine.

In DNA, the CDR3 is TGTGCCAGCATCTGGAGACAGGGCTATGGCTACACCTTC. Amino acids: CASIWRQGYGYTF. The V call is TRBV7-2, the J call TRBJ1-2; 7 nucleotides match TRBD1. In germline, CDR1 is SGHTA, CDR2 FQGNSA. The V gene end was trimmed by 7 bases and the J gene end by 4 bases; junction bases not matched to a gene: 6. The CDR3 spans 13 residues.